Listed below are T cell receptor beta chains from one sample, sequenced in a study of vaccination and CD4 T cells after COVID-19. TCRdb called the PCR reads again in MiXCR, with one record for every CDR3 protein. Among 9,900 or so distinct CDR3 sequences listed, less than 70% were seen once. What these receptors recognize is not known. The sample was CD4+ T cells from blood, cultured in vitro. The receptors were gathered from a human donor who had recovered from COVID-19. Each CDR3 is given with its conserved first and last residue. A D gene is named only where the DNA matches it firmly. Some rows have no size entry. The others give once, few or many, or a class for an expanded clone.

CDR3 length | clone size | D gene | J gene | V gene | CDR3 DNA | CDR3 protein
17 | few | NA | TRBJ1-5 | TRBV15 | TGTGCCACCAGCCGATCCTTCGGGGTTGATAGCAATCAGCCCCAGCATTTT | CATSRSFGVDSNQPQHF
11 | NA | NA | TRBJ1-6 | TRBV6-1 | TGTGCCAGCAGACTAAATTCACCCCTCCACTTT | CASRLNSPLHF
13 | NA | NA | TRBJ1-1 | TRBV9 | TGTGCCAGCAGCGTAGATGGGATCACTGAAGCTTTCTTT | CASSVDGITEAFF
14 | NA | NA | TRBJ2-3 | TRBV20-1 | TGCAGTGCTGGGGACCAGGGGGGCGTCGATACGCAGTATTTT | CSAGDQGGVDTQYF
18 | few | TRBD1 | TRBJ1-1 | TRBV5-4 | TGTGCCAGCAGGCGGATAGGACAGGGGGTTCCTCGGAACACTGAAGCTTTCTTT | CASRRIGQGVPRNTEAFF
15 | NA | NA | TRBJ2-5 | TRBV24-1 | TGTGCCACCAGTGGGGGTATAGGGAGCCAAGAGACCCAGTACTTC | CATSGGIGSQETQYF
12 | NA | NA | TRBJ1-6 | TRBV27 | TGTGCCAGCACCGCCTATAATTCACCCCTCCACTTT | CASTAYNSPLHF
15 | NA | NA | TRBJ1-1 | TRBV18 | TGTGCCAGCTCAGCAACAGACACCATGAACACTGAAGCTTTCTTT | CASSATDTMNTEAFF
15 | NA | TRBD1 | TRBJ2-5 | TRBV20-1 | TGCAGTGCTAGAGATTTTCAGGGGGCATTCGAGACCCAGTACTTC | CSARDFQGAFETQYF
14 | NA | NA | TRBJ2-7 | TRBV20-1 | TGCAGTGCTAGACAACCGGGACCAAACTACGAGCAGTACTTC | CSARQPGPNYEQYF
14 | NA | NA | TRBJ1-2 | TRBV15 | TGTGCCACCAGCAGAGTGGGAGGGATAGATGGCTACGCCTTC | CATSRVGGIDGYAF
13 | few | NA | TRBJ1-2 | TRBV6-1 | TGTGCCAGCAGCCTAGACAAGAACTATGGCTACACCTTC | CASSLDKNYGYTF
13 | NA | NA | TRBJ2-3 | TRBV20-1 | TGCAGTGCTAGCGTCCGAGGGGAAGATACGCAGTATTTT | CSASVRGEDTQYF
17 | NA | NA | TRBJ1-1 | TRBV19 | TGTGCCAGTACACCCTACTTCTTCGCAGGGGAGAACACTGAAGCTTTCTTT | CASTPYFFAGENTEAFF
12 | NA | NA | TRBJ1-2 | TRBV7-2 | TGTGCCAGCAGCAGTAATAACTATGGCTACACCTTC | CASSSNNYGYTF
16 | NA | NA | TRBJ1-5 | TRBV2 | TGTGCCAGCAGTAAAGGAGACCCATATAGCAATCAGCCCCAGCATTTT | CASSKGDPYSNQPQHF
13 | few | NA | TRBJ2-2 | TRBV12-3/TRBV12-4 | TGTGCCAGCAGTCCCCCATACACCGGGGAGCTGTTTTTT | CASSPPYTGELFF
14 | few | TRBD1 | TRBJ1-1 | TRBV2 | TGTGCCAGCAGCCTAGGGGGACAGGGGACTACAGCTTTCTTT | CASSLGGQGTTAFF
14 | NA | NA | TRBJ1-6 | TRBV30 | TGTGCCTGGAGTTCGGGAGGCCTAAATTCACCCCTCCACTTT | CAWSSGGLNSPLHF
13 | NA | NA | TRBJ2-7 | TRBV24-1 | TGTGCCACCAGCAGGGACACCAGTCAAGAGCAGTACTTC | CATSRDTSQEQYF
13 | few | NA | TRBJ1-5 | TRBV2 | TGTGCCAGCAGTCCAGGGGACGATCAGCCCCAGCATTTT | CASSPGDDQPQHF
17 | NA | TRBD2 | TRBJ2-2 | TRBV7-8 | TGTGCCAGCAGCACAACCTCGACTAGCGGGAGTGCCGGGGAGCTGTTTTTT | CASSTTSTSGSAGELFF
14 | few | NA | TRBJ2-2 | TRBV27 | TGTGCCAGCAAACGGGACACGAACACCGGGGAGCTGTTTTTT | CASKRDTNTGELFF
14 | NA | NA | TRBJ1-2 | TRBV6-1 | TGTGCCAGCAGTGTGAAACGGGACTCCGGAGGCTACACCTTC | CASSVKRDSGGYTF
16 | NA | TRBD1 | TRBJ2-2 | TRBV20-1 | TGCAGTGCTAGAGGTACAGGGGGCGCGAACACCGGGGAGCTGTTTTTT | CSARGTGGANTGELFF
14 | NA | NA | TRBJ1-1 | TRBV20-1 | TGCAGTGCCGCACGACAGTGGACGATCACTGAAGCTTTCTTT | CSAARQWTITEAFF
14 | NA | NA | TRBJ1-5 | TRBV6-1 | TGTGCCAGCACCCTAATAGGGGACAATCAGCCCCAGCATTTT | CASTLIGDNQPQHF
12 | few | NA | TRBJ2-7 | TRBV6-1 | TGTGCCAGCAGGGACCCTCTCTACGAGCAGTACTTC | CASRDPLYEQYF
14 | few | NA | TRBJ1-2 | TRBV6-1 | TGTGCCAGCAGGAATAGACAGGCAGCCTATGGCTACACCTTC | CASRNRQAAYGYTF
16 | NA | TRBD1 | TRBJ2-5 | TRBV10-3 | TGTGCCATCAGACCCGAAGACAGGGATCGAAAAGAGACCCAGTACTTC | CAIRPEDRDRKETQYF
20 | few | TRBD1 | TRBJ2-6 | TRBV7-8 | TGTGCCAGCAGCCGTAATCCCGGGACAGGGGGACCCTCTGGGGCCAACGTCCTGACTTTC | CASSRNPGTGGPSGANVLTF
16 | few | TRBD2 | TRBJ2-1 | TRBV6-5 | TGTGCCAGCAGTTTTTCTACTAGCGGGAACATTATTGAGCAGTTCTTC | CASSFSTSGNIIEQFF
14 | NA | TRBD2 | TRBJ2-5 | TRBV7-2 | TGTGCCAGCAGTGGGACTAGCGGGGTTGAGACCCAGTACTTC | CASSGTSGVETQYF
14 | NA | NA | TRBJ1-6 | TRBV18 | TGTGCCAGCTCACCATTGGGGAATAATTCACCCCTCCACTTT | CASSPLGNNSPLHF
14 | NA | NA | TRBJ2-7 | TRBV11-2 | TGTGCCAGCAGACAGACCGGGACCAAGGAGGAGCAGTACTTC | CASRQTGTKEEQYF
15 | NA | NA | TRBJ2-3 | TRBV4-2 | TGTGCCAGCAGCCTGAGCTTGGTCGACGGAGATACGCAGTATTTT | CASSLSLVDGDTQYF
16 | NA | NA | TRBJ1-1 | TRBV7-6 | TGTGCCAGCAGCTTAACCCTATCTAACATGAACACTGAAGCTTTCTTT | CASSLTLSNMNTEAFF
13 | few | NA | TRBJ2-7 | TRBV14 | TGTGCCAGCAGCCAAGCCTTTATCGGCGAGCAGTACTTC | CASSQAFIGEQYF
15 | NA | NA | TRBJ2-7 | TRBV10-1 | TGCGCCAGCAGTGAGAGGCGTGGCACGGTCTACGAGCAGTACTTC | CASSERRGTVYEQYF